One sample yielded the 17 T cell receptor beta chains listed below, sequenced in a study of cytomegalovirus exposure and HLA in healthy donors. Primers included in the PCR were 60 Vbeta and 13 Jbeta primers. Only in-frame clones appear in the TCRdb table, and some are missing; sequencing was by immunoSEQ multiplex PCR. The sample includes more than 110,000 clones, around 75% of them seen just once. Specimen: PBMCs. The receptors stem from a female donor in good health and CMV-seronegative.

About this clone itself: In the same sample, other DNA sequences code for this CDR3. DNA of the CDR3: TGTGCCTGGAGTCGTCGGGGACAGGGGGAGTTTGTTGAAGCTTTCTTT. Translation: CAWSRRGQGEFVEAFF. The rearrangement uses TRBV30 and TRBJ1-1, with 11 bases fitting TRBD1. This CDR3 comprises 16 residues. V lost 2 bases and J lost 7; bases outside the gene matches: 12. CDR1 GTSNPN and CDR2 SVGIG come from the germline V gene (reference sequence). The whole variable domain, remainder taken from reference TRBV30 and TRBJ1-1, is SQTIHQWPATLVQPVGSPLSLECTVEGTSNPNLYWYRQAAGRGLQLLFYSVGIGQISSEVPQNLSASRPQDRQFILSSKKLLLSDSGFYLCAWSRRGQGEFVEAFFGQGTRLTVV.

This rearrangement joins TRBV7-6 to TRBJ2-7; no clear D. Germline loops: CDR1 SGHVS, CDR2 FNYEAQ. This CDR3 comprises 14 residues. The V gene lost 3 bases and the J gene lost 0 bases, with 9 bases spanning the gap. CDR3 residues: CASSFIDNSYEQYF. CDR3 nucleotides: TGTGCCAGCAGCTTTATTGACAACTCCTACGAGCAGTACTTC.

The chain uses TRBV6-8 and TRBJ2-1; TRBD2 matches at 13 bases. The CDR3 sequence is 16 residues long. Trimming removed 7 bases from V and 4 bases from J; junction bases left unmatched: 7. In germline, CDR1 is MNHGY, CDR2 SAAAGT. CDR3 bases: TGTGCCAGCATAGTAACTAGCGGGAGGGTATACAATGAGCAGTTCTTC. Translation gives CASIVTSGRVYNEQFF.

The CDR3 sequence is CATRSTNEKLFF. DNA for the CDR3: TGTGCCACTCGGTCAACTAATGAAAAACTGTTTTTT. The chain carries TRBV15 and TRBJ1-4; no clear D gene. The V end lost 9 bases, the J end lost 0 bases, and 5 bases lay between the germline ends. The CDR3 contains 12 residues. Germline lookup yields CDR1 LNHNV and CDR2 YYDKDF (reference sequence).

In nucleotides, the CDR3 is TGTGCCAGCAGCAGGGGACTTGACAATGAGCAGTTCTTC. Amino acids: CASSRGLDNEQFF. This chain connects TRBV11-2 to TRBJ2-1, with D perhaps matching TRBD2 (6 bases). The CDR3 has 13 amino acids. CDR1 and CDR2 from the germline V gene are SGHAT and FQNNGV. Between the trimmed V and J ends, which lost 5 bases and 5 bases, there was a span of 10 bases.

This clone was observed a few times. The rearrangement links TRBV5-5 to TRBJ1-1, with 8 bases fitting TRBD1. CDR3 length: 15 amino acids. V shed 0 bases and J 1 base; nucleotides not matched to a gene: 2. The germline V gene has CDR1 SGHKS and CDR2 YYEKEE (reference sequence). The CDR3 loop reads CASSLVGQGNTEAFF. CDR3 nucleotide sequence: TGTGCCAGCAGCTTGGTAGGACAGGGGAACACTGAAGCTTTCTTT.

J is TRBJ1-3 and V is TRBV2, with a possible D match to TRBD1 (5 bases). The V end was cut by 2 bases, the J end by 2 bases, with 7 bases between. This CDR3 is built from 14 residues. Germline V gene lookup returns CDR1 SNHLY and CDR2 FYNNEI. The CDR3 loop is CASSERGPGNTIYF. As DNA, the CDR3 is TGTGCCAGCAGTGAAAGGGGTCCTGGAAACACCATATATTTT. Filled out from reference TRBV2 and TRBJ1-3, the complete variable domain reads EPEVTQTPSHQVTQMGQEVILRCVPISNHLYFYWYRQILGQKVEFLVSFYNNEISEKSEIFDDQFSVERPDGSNFTLKIRSTKLEDSAMYFCASSERGPGNTIYFGEGSWLTVV.

This chain joins TRBV7-9 and TRBJ1-2, with 7 bases that match TRBD1. The V and J ends lost 5 bases and 8 bases, in that order; junction bases with no gene match: 20. Germline lookup yields CDR1 SEHNR and CDR2 FQNEAQ (reference sequence). This CDR3 spans 17 amino acids. The CDR3 bases are TGTGCCAGCAGCCCCCAGGGGGGAATCTCGCTCTCTCGCGGCTACACCTTC. Its translation: CASSPQGGISLSRGYTF.

The chain joins TRBV5-1 to TRBJ2-7; 10 nucleotides match TRBD1. The CDR3 has 13 residues. The junction had 2 bases not matched to a gene; V was cut back by 3 bases and J by 5 bases. The germline CDR1 and CDR2 sequences are SGHRS and YFSETQ. As DNA, the CDR3 is TGCGCCAGCAGCTGGGACAGGGGCGACGAGCAGTACTTC. Amino acids: CASSWDRGDEQYF.

CDR3 region: CASSKSSEHSTDTQYF. The CDR3 bases are TGTGCCAGCTCAAAATCTTCTGAGCATAGCACAGATACGCAGTATTTT. The V gene is TRBV18, the J gene TRBJ2-3; D ambiguous. Germline V gene lookup returns CDR1 KGHSH and CDR2 LQKENI. The ends were cut back, 5 bases at V and 0 bases at J, with 15 bases in the middle. The CDR3 sequence is 16 residues long.

This rearrangement joins TRBV9 to TRBJ2-1, with TRBD2 identical over 8 bases. This CDR3 is 16 amino acids long. Per the germline V gene, CDR1 is SGDLS and CDR2 is YYNGEE. V was clipped by 0 bases and J by 9 bases; unmatched bases: 11. CDR3 sequence (DNA): TGTGCCAGCAGCGTAGGGGTTAGCGGGGCGTTGAGTGAGCAGTTCTTC. It encodes CASSVGVSGALSEQFF.

This chain uses TRBV19 with TRBJ1-1; 7 bases fit TRBD1. The V segment lost 3 bases and the J segment 4 bases; nucleotides outside the gene matches: 8. The CDR3 covers 15 residues. CDR1 and CDR2 from the germline V gene are LNHDA and SQIVND (reference sequence). The CDR3: CASSIRGRGATEAFF. DNA for the CDR3: TGTGCCAGTAGTATCAGGGGCAGGGGGGCCACTGAAGCTTTCTTT.

This clone was picked up a small number of times. The chain recombines TRBV5-6 with TRBJ2-7, with D unresolved. V dropped 4 bases and J dropped 0 bases, with 17 bases sitting between them. The CDR3 sequence is 16 residues long. The V gene's germline CDR1 is SGHDT and CDR2 YYEEEE. The CDR3, as DNA: TGTGCCAGCAGCCCTTCTGGGCAGGTGAGCTCCTACGAGCAGTACTTC. Its protein product is CASSPSGQVSSYEQYF. The full variable domain, rest sourced from reference TRBV5-6 and TRBJ2-7, is DAGVTQSPTHLIKTRGQQVTLRCSPKSGHDTVSWYQQALGQGPQFIFQYYEEEERQRGNFPDRFSGHQFPNYSSELNVNALLLGDSALYLCASSPSGQVSSYEQYFGPGTRLTVT.

The gene calls are TRBV27 and TRBJ2-2; 11 nucleotides line up with TRBD2. CDR3 length equals 15 residues. Trimming at V came to 5 bases and at J to 6 bases, leaving 5 bases not matched to a gene. Germline assignment: CDR1 MNHEY and CDR2 SMNVEV (reference sequence). The DNA of the CDR3 is TGTGCCAGCAGTATAGCGGGGGGGCTCCCCGGGGAGCTGTTTTTT. This encodes CASSIAGGLPGELFF.

The count of this clone is one. The chain couples TRBV6-1 to TRBJ2-7, with TRBD1 as a possible D gene (6 bases). The CDR3 is made up of 12 amino acids. Trimming removed 9 bases at V and 5 bases at J, with 14 bases between. CDR1 is MNHNS, CDR2 SASEGT, per germline. The DNA of the CDR3 is TGTGCCAGTTTAACAGGGTGGAACGAGCAGTACTTC. Translation gives CASLTGWNEQYF.

This chain links TRBV7-8 with TRBJ2-4, with 10 bases fitting TRBD2. CDR3 length equals 16 residues. J lost 8 bases, V lost 5 bases, and 12 bases had no gene match. Germline CDR1 SGHVS, CDR2 FQNEAQ. Here the CDR3 DNA reads TGTGCCAGCAGCCCCATGGGGGCTAGCGGGAGACACATTCAGTACTTC. Its translation: CASSPMGASGRHIQYF.

The rearrangement links TRBV7-2 to TRBJ2-1, with 16 bases that match TRBD2. Germline V CDR1 and CDR2: SGHTA, FQGNSA. Trimming at V came to 3 bases and at J to 13 bases, leaving 9 bases not matched to a gene. This CDR3 has 16 residues. CDR3 nucleotides: TGTGCCAGCAGCTTGTGGATGGGACTAGCGGGAGGGGAACAGTTCTTC. This gives the protein CASSLWMGLAGGEQFF.